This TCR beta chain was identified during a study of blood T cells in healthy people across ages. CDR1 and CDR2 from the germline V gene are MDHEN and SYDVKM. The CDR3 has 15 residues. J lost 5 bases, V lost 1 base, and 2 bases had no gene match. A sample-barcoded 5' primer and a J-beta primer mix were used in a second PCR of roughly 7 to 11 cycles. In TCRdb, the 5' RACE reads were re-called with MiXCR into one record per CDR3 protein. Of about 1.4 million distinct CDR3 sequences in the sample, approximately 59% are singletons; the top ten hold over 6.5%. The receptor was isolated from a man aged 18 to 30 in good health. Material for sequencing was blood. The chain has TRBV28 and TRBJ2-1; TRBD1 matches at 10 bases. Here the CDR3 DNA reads TGTGCCAGCAGTTTATTTGGGACAGGGGACAATGAGCAGTTCTTC. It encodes CASSLFGTGDNEQFF.